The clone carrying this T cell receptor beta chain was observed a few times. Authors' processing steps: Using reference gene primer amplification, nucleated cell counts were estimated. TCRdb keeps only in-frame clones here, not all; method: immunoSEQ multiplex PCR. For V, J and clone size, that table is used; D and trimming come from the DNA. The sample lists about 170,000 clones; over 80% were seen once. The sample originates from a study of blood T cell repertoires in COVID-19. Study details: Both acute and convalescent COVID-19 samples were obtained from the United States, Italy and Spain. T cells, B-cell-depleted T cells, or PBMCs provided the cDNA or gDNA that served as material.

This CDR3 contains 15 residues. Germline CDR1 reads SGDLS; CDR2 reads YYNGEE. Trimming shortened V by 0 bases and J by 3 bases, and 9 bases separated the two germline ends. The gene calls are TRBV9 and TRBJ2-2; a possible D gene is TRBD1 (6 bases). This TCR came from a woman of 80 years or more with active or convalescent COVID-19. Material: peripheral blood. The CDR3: CASSVGQGHTGELFF. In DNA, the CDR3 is TGTGCCAGCAGCGTAGGCCAGGGGCACACCGGGGAGCTGTTTTTT. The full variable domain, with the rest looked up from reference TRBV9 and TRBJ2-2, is DSGVTQTPKHLITATGQRVTLRCSPRSGDLSVYWYQQSLDQGLQFLIQYYNGEERAKGNILERFSAQQFPDLHSELNLSSLELGDSALYFCASSVGQGHTGELFFGEGSRLTVL.